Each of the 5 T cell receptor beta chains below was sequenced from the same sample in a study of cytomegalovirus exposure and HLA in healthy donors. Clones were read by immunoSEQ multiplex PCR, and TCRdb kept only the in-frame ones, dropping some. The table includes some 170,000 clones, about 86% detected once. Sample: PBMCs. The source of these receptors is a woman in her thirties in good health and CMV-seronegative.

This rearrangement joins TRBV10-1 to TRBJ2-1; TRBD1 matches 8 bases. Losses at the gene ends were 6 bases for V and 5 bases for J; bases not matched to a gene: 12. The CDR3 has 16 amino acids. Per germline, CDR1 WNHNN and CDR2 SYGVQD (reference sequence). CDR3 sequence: CASSPLPGTGDNEQFF. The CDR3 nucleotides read TGCGCCAGCAGCCCTCTCCCCGGGACAGGAGACAATGAGCAGTTCTTC.

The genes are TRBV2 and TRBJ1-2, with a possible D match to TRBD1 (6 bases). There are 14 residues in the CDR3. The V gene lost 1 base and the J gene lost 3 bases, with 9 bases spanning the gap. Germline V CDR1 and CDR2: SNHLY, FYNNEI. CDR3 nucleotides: TGTGCCAGCAGTGAAGTCTCAGGGGACTATGGCTACACCTTC. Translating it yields CASSEVSGDYGYTF.

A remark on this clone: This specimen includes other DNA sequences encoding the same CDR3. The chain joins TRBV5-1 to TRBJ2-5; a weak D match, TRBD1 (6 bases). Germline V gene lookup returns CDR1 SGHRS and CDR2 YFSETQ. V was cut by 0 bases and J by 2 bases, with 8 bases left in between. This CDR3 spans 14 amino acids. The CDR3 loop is CASSLGRGQETQYF. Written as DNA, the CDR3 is TGCGCCAGCAGCTTGGGTAGGGGGCAAGAGACCCAGTACTTC.

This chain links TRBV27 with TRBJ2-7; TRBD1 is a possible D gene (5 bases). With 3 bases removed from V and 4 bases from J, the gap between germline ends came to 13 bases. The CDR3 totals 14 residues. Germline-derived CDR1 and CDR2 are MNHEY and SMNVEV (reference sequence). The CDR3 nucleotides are TGTGCCAGCAGTTTGTGGGGTTCAGGGTACGAGCAGTACTTC. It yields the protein CASSLWGSGYEQYF.

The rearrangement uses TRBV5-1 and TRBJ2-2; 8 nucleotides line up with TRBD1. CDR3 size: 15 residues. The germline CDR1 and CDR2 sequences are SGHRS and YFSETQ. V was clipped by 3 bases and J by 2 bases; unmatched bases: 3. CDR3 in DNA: TGCGCCAGCAGCTCGACAGGGGTTAACACCGGGGAGCTGTTTTTT. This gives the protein CASSSTGVNTGELFF.